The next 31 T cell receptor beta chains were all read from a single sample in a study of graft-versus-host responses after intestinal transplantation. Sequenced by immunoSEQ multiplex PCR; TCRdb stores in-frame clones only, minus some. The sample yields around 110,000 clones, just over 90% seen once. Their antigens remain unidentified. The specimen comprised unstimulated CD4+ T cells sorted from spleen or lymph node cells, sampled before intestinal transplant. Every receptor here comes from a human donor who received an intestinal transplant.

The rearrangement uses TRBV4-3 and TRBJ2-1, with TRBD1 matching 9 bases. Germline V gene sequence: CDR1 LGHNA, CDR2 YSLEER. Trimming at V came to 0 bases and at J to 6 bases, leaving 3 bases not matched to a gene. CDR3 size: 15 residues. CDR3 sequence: CASSQEGTGSNEQFF. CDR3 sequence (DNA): TGCGCCAGCAGCCAAGAGGGGACAGGGAGCAATGAGCAGTTCTTC.

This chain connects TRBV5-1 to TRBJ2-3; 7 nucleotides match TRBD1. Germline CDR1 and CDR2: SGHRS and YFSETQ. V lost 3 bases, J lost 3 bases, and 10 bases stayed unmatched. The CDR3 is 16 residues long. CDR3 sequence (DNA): TGCGCCAGCAGCTGGGAGACAGGGAAGCAGACAGATACGCAGTATTTT. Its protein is CASSWETGKQTDTQYF.

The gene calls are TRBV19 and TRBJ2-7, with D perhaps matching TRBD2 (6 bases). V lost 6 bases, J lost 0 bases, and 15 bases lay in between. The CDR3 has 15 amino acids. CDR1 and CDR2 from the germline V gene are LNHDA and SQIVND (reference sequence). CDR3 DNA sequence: TGTGCCAGTAGACGCGGGACTTCTGGCTCCTACGAGCAGTACTTC. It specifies CASRRGTSGSYEQYF.

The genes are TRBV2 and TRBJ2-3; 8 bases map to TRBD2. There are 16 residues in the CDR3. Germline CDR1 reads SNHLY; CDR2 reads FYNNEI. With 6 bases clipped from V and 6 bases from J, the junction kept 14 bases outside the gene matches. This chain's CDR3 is CASRPYSGSPSDTQYF. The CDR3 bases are TGTGCCAGCAGGCCCTACAGCGGGAGCCCATCTGATACGCAGTATTTT.

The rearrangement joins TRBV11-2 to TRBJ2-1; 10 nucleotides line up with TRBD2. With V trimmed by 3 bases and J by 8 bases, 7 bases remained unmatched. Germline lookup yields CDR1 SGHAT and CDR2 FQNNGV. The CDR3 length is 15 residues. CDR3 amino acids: CASSFRTSGVYEQFF. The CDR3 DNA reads TGTGCCAGCAGCTTCAGGACTAGCGGCGTATATGAGCAGTTCTTC.

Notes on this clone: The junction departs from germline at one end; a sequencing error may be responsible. CDR3 sequence (DNA): TGTGCCAGCTCATCACCGACAGGGGGCGGCCACGAGCAGTACTTC. Protein sequence: CASSSPTGGGHEQYF. The chain uses TRBV18 and TRBJ2-7; 10 bases are a match to TRBD1. Germline CDR1 reads KGHSH; CDR2 reads LQKENI. The CDR3 loop spans 15 amino acids.

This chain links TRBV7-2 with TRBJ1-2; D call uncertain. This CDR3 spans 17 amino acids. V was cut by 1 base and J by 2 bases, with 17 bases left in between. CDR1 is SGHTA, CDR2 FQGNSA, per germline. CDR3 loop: CASSLVLGGGGNYGYTF. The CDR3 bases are TGTGCCAGCAGCTTAGTCCTGGGAGGAGGCGGGAACTATGGCTACACCTTC.

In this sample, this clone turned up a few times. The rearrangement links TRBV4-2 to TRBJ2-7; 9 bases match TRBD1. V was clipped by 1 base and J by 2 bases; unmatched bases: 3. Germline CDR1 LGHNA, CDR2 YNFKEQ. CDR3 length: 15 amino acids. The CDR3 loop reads CASSQAGTGPYEQYF. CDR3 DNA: TGTGCCAGCAGCCAAGCCGGGACAGGGCCCTACGAGCAGTACTTC.

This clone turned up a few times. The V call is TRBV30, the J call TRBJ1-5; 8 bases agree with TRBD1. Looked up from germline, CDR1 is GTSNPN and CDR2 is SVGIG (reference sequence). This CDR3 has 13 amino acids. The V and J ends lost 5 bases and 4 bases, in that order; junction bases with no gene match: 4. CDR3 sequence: CAWDRGRNQPQHF. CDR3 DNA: TGTGCCTGGGACAGGGGACGTAATCAGCCCCAGCATTTT.

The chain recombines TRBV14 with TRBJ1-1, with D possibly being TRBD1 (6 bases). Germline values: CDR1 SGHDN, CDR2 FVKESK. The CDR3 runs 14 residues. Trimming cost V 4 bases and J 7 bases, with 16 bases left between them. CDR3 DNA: TGTGCCAGCAGCCGCCTACAGGGACCGAATGAAGCTTTCTTT. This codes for CASSRLQGPNEAFF.

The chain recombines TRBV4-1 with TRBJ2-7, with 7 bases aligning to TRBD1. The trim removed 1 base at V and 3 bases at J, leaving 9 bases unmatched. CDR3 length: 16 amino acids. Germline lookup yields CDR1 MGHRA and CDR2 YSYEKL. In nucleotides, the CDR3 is TGCGCCAGCAGCCAAGGGACAGGCAACCTGGACTACGAGCAGTACTTC. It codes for CASSQGTGNLDYEQYF.

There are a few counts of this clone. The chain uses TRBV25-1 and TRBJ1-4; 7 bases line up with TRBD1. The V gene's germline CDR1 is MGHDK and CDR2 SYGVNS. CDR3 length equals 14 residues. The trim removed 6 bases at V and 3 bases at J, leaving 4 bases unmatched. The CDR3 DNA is TGTGCCAGCAGACCGGGACAGCCTAATGAAAAACTGTTTTTT. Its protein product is CASRPGQPNEKLFF.

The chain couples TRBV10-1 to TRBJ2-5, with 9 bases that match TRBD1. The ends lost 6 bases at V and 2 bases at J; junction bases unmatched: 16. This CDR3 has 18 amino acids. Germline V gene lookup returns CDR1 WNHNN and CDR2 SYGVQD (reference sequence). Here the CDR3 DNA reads TGCGCCAGCAGCGCACACAGGGGGCTCCTCAGAGGACAAGAGACCCAGTACTTC. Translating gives CASSAHRGLLRGQETQYF.

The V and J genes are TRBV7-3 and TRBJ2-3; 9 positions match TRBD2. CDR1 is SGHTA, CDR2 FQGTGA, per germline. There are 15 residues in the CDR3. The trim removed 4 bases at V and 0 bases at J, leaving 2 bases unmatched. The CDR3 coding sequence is TGTGCCAGCAGCTCGGGACTAGCTAGCACAGATACGCAGTATTTT. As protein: CASSSGLASTDTQYF.

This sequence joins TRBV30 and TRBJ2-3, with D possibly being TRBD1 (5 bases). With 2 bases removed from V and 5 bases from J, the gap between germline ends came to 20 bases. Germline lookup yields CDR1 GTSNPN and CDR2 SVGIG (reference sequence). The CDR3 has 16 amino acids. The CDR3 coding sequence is TGTGCCTGGAGTCGAGACCCGAAGGGAAGGGGAGATACGCAGTATTTT. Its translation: CAWSRDPKGRGDTQYF.

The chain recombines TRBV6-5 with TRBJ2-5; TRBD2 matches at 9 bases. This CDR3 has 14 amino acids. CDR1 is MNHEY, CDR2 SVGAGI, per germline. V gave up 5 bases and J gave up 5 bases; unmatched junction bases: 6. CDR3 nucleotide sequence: TGTGCCAGCAGTCTGGGACTAGCCGGGGAGACCCAGTACTTC. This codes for CASSLGLAGETQYF.

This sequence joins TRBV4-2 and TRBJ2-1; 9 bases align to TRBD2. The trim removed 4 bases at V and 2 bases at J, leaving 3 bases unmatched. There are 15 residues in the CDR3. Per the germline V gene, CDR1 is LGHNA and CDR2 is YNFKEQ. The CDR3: CASSRREGTYNEQFF. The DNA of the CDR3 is TGTGCCAGCAGCCGGCGGGAGGGTACCTACAATGAGCAGTTCTTC.

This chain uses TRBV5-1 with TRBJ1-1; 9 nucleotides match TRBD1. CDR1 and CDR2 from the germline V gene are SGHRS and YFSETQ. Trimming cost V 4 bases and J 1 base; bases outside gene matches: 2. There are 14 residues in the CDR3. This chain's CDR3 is CASSPGQGNTEAFF. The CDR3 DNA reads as TGCGCCAGCAGCCCGGGACAGGGGAACACTGAAGCTTTCTTT.

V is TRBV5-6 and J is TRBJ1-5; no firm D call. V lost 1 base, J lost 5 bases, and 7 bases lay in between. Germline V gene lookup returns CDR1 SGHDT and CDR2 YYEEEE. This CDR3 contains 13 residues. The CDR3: CASSLRRDQPQHF. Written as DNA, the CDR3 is TGTGCCAGCAGCTTGAGGCGGGATCAGCCCCAGCATTTT.

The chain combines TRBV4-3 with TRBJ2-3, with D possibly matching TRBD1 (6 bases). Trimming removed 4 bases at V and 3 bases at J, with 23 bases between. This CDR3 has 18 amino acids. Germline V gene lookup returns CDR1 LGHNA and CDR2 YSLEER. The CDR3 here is CASSPTRGTGLGTDTQYF. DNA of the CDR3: TGCGCCAGCAGCCCTACCAGGGGAACAGGGTTGGGGACAGATACGCAGTATTTT.

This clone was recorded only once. This CDR3 is CASSYSSGETYEQYF. The CDR3, as DNA: TGTGCCAGCAGTTACTCGTCTGGGGAGACCTACGAGCAGTACTTC. The chain carries TRBV6-5 and TRBJ2-7, with D possibly matching TRBD2 (5 bases). In germline, CDR1 is MNHEY, CDR2 SVGAGI. V lost 0 bases and J 2 bases, leaving 11 bases between the germline ends. The CDR3 contains 15 residues.

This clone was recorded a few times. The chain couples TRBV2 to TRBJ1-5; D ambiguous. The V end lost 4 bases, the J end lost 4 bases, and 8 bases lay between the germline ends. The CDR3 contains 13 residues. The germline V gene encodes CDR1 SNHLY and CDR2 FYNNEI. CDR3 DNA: TGTGCCAGCAGTGCAGGCCGGAATCAGCCCCAGCATTTT. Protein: CASSAGRNQPQHF.

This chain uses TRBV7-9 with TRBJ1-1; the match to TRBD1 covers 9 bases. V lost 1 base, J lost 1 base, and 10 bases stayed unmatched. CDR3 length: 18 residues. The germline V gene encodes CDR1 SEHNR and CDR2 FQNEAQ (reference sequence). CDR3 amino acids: CASSLGGRGQGGNTEAFF. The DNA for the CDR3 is TGTGCCAGCAGCTTAGGGGGGAGGGGACAGGGCGGGAACACTGAAGCTTTCTTT.

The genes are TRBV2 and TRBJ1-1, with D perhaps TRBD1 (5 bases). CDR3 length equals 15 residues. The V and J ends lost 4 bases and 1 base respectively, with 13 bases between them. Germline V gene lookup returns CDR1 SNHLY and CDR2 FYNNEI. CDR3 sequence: CASSGTGERNTEAFF. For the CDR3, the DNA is TGTGCCAGCAGTGGGACGGGGGAGAGGAACACTGAAGCTTTCTTT.

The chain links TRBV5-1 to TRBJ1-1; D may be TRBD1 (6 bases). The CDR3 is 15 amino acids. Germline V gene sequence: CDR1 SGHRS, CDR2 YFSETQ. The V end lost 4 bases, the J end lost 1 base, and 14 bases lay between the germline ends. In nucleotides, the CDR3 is TGCGCCAGCAGCACGGGAGGGACACCGAACACTGAAGCTTTCTTT. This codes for CASSTGGTPNTEAFF.

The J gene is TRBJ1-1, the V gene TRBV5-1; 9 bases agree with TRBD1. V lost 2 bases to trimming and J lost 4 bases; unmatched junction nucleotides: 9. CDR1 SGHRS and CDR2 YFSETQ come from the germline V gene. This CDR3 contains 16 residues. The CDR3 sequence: CASSFGDRVKSTEAFF. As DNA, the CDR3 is TGCGCCAGCAGCTTCGGGGACAGGGTGAAGTCCACTGAAGCTTTCTTT.

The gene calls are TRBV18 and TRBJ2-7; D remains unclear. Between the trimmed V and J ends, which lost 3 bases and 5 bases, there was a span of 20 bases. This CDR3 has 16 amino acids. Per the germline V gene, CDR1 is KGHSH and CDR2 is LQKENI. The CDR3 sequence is CASSPSVGTQVNEQYF. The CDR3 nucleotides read TGTGCCAGCTCACCCTCCGTTGGAACCCAGGTCAACGAGCAGTACTTC.

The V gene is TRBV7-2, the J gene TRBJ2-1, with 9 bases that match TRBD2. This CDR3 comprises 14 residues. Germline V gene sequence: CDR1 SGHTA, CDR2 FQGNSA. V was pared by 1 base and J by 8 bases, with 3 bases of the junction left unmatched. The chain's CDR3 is CASSLVAGVYEQFF. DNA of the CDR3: TGTGCCAGCAGCTTAGTAGCGGGAGTTTATGAGCAGTTCTTC. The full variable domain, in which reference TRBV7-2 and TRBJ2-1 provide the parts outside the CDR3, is GAGVSQSPSNKVTEKGKDVELRCDPISGHTALYWYRQSLGQGLEFLIYFQGNSAPDKSGLPSDRFSAERTGGSVSTLTIQRTQQEDSAVYLCASSLVAGVYEQFFGPGTRLTVL.

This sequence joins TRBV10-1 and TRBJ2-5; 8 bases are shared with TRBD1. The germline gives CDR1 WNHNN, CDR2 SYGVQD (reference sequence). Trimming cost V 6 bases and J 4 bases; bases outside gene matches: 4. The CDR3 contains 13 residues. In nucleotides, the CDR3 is TGCGCCAGCAGCGGACAGGGCGGAGAGACCCAGTACTTC. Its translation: CASSGQGGETQYF.

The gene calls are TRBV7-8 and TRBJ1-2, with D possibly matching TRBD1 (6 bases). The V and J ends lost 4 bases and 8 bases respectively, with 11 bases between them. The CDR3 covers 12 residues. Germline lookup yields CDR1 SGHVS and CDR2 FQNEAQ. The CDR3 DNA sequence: TGTGCCAGCAGCTCTAACAGGGACGGCTACACCTTC. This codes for CASSSNRDGYTF.

The CDR3 DNA reads TGTGCCAGCAGCTTAGGGCTAGCGGGACCAGATACGCAGTATTTT. As protein: CASSLGLAGPDTQYF. This chain links TRBV11-2 with TRBJ2-3, with TRBD2 identical over 9 bases. The CDR3 is 15 residues long. CDR1 SGHAT and CDR2 FQNNGV come from the germline V gene. J was trimmed by 4 bases and V by 1 base; bases with no gene match: 3.